This T cell receptor (beta chain) was profiled in a study of blood T cells in healthy people across ages. Study outcomes and limitations: When one million T cells were used, diversity estimates were thought to be underestimates. Compared with aged donors, long-lived donors showed fewer expanded clones, suggesting selection.

The table lists this clonotype with many counts. Its antigen is still unknown. Russia was home to the donors, healthy Caucasian individuals aged about 6 to 90. Alongside a J-beta primer mix, a sample-barcoded 5' primer served in a second PCR lasting about 7 to 12 cycles. All samples gave at least 2.5 million CDR3-containing paired-end reads. TCRdb recomputed calls from the 5' RACE reads with MiXCR, one row per CDR3 protein. The data hold fewer than 2,000,000 distinct CDR3 sequences, with about 31% observed a single time. Sample: blood. This clonotype was sampled from a woman aged 25 to 45 in good health.

The CDR3 region is CASSQGHVANEQFF. DNA for the CDR3: TGTGCCAGCAGCCAAGGACACGTGGCCAATGAGCAGTTCTTC. The chain combines TRBV3-1 with TRBJ2-1; no definite D call. The germline CDR1 and CDR2 sequences are LGHDT and YNNKEL (reference sequence). The CDR3 sequence is 14 residues long. The V end was cut by 1 base, the J end by 6 bases, with 10 bases between.